The present entry profiles one T cell receptor (beta chain) with its context. This entry belongs to a study of technical replicates of blood from a handful of donors. The data were produced by immunoSEQ multiplex PCR, yet TCRdb's version contains in-frame clones alone and is incomplete. The sample yields around 14,000 clones, 84% seen once. Looked up from germline, CDR1 is ENHRY and CDR2 is SYGVKD. V was pared by 11 bases and J by 9 bases, with 9 bases of the junction left unmatched. CDR3 length: 13 residues. The sample taken for sequencing was PBMCs. The receptor's source is a human donor in good health. The rearrangement uses TRBV10-3 and TRBJ2-1; 11 bases are a match to TRBD2. CDR3 loop: CALGDSGRGEQFF. CDR3 nucleotide sequence: TGTGCCCTCGGGGATAGCGGGAGGGGTGAGCAGTTCTTC.